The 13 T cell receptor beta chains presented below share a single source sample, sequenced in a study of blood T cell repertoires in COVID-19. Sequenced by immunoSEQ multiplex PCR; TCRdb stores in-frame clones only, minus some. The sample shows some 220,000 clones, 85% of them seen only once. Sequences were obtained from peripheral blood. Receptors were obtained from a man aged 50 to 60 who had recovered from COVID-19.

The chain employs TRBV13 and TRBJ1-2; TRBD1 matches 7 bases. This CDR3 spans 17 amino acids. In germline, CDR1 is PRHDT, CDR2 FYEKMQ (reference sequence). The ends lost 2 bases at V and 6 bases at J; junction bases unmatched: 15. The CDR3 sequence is CASSLSPTGLGKDGYTF. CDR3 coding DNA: TGTGCCAGCAGCTTATCCCCGACAGGGTTAGGCAAGGATGGCTACACCTTC.

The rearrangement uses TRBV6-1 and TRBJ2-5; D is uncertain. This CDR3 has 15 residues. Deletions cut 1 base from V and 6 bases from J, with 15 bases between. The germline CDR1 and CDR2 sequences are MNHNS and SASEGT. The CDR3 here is CASSEGGAIRQTQYF. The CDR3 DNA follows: TGTGCCAGCAGTGAAGGCGGCGCAATTAGGCAGACCCAGTACTTC.

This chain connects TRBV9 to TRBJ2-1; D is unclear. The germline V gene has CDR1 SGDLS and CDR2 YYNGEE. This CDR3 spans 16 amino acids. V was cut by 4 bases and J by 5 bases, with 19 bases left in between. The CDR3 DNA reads TGTGCCAGCAGCCCCTTTTCTGACGGGTTAAACAATGAGCAGTTCTTC. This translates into CASSPFSDGLNNEQFF.

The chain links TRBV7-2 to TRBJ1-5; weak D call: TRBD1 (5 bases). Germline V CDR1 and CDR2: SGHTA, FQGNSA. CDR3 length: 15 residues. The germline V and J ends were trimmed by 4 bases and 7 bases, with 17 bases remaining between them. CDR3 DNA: TGTGCCAGCAGCTCCCGTTTGGGGCTCGGACAGCCCCAGCATTTT. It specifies CASSSRLGLGQPQHF.

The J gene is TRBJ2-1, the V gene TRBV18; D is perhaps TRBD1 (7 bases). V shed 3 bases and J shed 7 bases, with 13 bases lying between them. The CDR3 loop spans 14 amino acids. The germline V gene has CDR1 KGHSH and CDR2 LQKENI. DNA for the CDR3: TGTGCCAGCTCACCTAGGCAGGGGGGTAATGAGCAGTTCTTC. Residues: CASSPRQGGNEQFF.

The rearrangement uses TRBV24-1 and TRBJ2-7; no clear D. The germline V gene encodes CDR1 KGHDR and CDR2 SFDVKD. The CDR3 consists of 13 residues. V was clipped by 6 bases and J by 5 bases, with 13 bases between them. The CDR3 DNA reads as TGTGCCACCAGTCCCGCGGCCGTCCACGAGCAGTACTTC. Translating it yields CATSPAAVHEQYF.

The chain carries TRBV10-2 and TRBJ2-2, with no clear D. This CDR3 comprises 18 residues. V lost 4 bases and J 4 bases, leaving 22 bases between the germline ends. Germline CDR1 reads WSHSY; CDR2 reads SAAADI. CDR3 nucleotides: TGCGCCAGCAGTGGGTATATATACGGAGAGGATAGCACCGGGGAGCTGTTTTTT. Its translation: CASSGYIYGEDSTGELFF.

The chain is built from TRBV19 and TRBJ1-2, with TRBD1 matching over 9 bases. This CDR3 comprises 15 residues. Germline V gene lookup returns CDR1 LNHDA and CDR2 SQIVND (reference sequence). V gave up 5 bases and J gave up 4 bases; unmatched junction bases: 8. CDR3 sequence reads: CASSPTDRGFYGYTF. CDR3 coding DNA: TGTGCCAGTAGTCCGACGGACAGGGGATTCTATGGCTACACCTTC.

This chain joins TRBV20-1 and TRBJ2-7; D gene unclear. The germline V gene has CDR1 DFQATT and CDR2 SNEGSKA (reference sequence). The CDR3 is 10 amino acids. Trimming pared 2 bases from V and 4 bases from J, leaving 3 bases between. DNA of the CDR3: TGCAGTGCTAGATATTACGAGCAGTACTTC. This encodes CSARYYEQYF.

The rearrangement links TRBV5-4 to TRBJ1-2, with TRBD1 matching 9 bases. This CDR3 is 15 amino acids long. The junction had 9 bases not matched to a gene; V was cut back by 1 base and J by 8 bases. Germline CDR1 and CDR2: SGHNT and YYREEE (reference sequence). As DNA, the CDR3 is TGTGCCAGCAGCTTGATGTGGGGGACAGGGCGCGGCTACACCTTC. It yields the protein CASSLMWGTGRGYTF.

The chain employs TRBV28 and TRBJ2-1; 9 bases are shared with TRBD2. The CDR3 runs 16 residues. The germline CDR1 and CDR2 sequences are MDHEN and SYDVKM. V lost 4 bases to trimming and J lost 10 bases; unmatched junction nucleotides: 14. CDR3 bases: TGTGCCAGCAGTTATCCCCGGGCGGGAGGGCCCAGGGAGCAGTTCTTC. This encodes CASSYPRAGGPREQFF.

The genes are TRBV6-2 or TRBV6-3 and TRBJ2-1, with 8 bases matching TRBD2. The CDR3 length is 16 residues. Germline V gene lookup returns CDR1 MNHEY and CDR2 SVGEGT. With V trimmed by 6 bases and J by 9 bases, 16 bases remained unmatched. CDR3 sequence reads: CASSPELAEPRREQFF. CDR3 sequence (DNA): TGTGCCAGCAGCCCGGAACTAGCGGAGCCCCGGCGTGAGCAGTTCTTC.

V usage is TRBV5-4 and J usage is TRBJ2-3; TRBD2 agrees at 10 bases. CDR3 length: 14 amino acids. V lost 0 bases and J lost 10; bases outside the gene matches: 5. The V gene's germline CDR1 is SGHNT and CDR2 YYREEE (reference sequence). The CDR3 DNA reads TGTGCCAGCAGCTTGGGGCTAGCGGGAGCAGCGCAGTATTTT. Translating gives CASSLGLAGAAQYF. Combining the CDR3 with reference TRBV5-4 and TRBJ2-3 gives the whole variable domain ETGVTQSPTHLIKTRGQQVTLRCSSQSGHNTVSWYQQALGQGPQFIFQYYREEENGRGNFPPRFSGLQFPNYSSELNVNALELDDSALYLCASSLGLAGAAQYFGPGTRLTVL.